One TCR beta chain is described in this entry. These data belong to a study of blood T cell repertoires in COVID-19. Overall study context: Some COVID-19 samples were acute and others convalescent; all came from the United States, Italy and Spain.

The J segment lost 0 bases and the V segment lost 3 bases, leaving 5 bases of the junction unmatched. CDR1 is SGHRS, CDR2 YFSETQ, per germline. The CDR3 is 16 amino acids. TCRdb keeps only in-frame clones here, not all; method: immunoSEQ multiplex PCR. This table has tens of thousands of clones, 89% appearing once. Seattle enrolled patients during active infection and tracked them longitudinally. Sequencing was done on a sample of peripheral blood. This TCR was recovered from a man aged 50-60 years with COVID-19, enrolled during active disease. The chain has TRBV5-1 and TRBJ1-3, with 8 positions matching TRBD1. The CDR3 DNA is TGCGCCAGCAGCTCTTGGACAGGGAGCTCTGGAAACACCATATATTTT. This gives the protein CASSSWTGSSGNTIYF.